This T cell receptor beta chain was captured in a study of Graves' ophthalmopathy and Graves' hyperthyroidism. Findings of the study overall: With a specificity of roughly 72% and a sensitivity of over 65%, the model predicted ophthalmopathy progression. In blood, most expanded thyroid clonotypes above 0.001 frequency were also detected.

Many counts were recorded for this clonotype. Its antigen is as yet unknown. Amplified TCR beta CDR3 regions were obtained using RNA transcripts as template. HTBI-primed RT-PCR formed the first round, and a multiplex PCR formed the second. TCRdb independently ran MiXCR on the multiplex PCR reads; one entry per CDR3 protein. Here the sample spans approximately 700,000 distinct CDR3 sequences, approximately 39% being singletons. The diagnostic workup employed clinical symptoms, serum thyroxine, TRAb, thyroid ultrasound and orbital computed tomography. An approximately 9.4 ml volume of fresh peripheral blood provided the PBMCs. CDR3 size: 15 residues. CDR1 and CDR2 (germline): SGHTA, FQGTGA. Trimming cost V 4 bases and J 3 bases, with 13 bases left between them.

Sequencing input: peripheral blood. This chain connects TRBV7-3 to TRBJ1-5; no reliable D call. The sequence was collected from an adult man with Graves' ophthalmopathy. CDR3 nucleotides: TGTGCCAGCAGCTCCCCAGAGAGTTTCAATCAGCCCCAGCATTTT. Encoded protein: CASSSPESFNQPQHF.